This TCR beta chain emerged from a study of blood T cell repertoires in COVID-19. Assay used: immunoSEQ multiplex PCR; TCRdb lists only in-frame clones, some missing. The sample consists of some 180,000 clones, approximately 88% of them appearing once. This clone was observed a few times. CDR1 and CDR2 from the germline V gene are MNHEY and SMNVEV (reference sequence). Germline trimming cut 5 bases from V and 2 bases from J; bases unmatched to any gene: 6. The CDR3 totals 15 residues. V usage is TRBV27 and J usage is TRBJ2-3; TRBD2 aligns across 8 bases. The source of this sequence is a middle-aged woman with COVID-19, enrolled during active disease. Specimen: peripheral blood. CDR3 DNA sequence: TGTGCCAGCAGTGGAAGCGGGGGCTTCACAGATACGCAGTATTTT. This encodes CASSGSGGFTDTQYF.